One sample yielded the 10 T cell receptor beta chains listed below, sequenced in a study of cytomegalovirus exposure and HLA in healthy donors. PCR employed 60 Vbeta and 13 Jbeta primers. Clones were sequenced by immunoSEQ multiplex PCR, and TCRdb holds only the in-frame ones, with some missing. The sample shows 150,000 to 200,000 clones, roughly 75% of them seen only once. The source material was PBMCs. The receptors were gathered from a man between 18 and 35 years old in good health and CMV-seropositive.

The CDR3 here is CAWNLGQAESDTQYF. CDR3 nucleotides: TGTGCCTGGAACTTGGGACAGGCTGAGTCAGATACGCAGTATTTT. The chain joins TRBV30 to TRBJ2-3; 8 bases fit TRBD1. The CDR3 runs to 15 residues. Per the germline V gene, CDR1 is GTSNPN and CDR2 is SVGIG (reference sequence). The ends lost 4 bases at V and 4 bases at J; junction bases unmatched: 10.

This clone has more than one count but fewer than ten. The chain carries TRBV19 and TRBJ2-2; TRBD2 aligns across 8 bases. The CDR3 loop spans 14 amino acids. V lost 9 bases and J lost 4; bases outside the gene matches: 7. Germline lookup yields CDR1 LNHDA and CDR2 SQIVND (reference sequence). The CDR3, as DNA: TGTGCCAGCAGGACTAGCCTAATCACCGGGGAGCTGTTTTTT. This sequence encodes CASRTSLITGELFF.

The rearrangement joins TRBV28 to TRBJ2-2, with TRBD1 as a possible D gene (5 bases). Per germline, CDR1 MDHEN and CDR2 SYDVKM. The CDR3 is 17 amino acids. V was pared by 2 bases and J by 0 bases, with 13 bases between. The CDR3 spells CASSLILWTSNTGELFF. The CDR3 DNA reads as TGTGCCAGCAGTTTAATCTTGTGGACATCGAACACCGGGGAGCTGTTTTTT.

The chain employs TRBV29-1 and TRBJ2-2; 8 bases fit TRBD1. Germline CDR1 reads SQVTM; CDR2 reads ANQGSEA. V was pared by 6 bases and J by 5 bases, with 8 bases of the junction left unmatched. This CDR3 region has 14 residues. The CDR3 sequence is CSVGQGPRTGELFF. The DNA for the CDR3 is TGCAGCGTAGGACAGGGCCCGCGGACCGGGGAGCTGTTTTTT.

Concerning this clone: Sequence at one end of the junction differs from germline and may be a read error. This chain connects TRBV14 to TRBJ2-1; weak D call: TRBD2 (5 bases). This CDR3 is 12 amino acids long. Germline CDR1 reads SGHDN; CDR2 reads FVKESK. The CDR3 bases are TGTGCCAGCGGCCAAGTAGGGAGTGAGCAGTTCTTC. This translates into CASGQVGSEQFF.

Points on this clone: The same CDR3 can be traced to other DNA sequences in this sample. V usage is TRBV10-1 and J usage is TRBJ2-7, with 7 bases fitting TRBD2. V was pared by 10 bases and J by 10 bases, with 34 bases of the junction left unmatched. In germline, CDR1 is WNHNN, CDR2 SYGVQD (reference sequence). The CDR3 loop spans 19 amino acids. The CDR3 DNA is TGCGCCACCCACTCAGATTGTATGTCGGGAGGCTACGTTTTGGGTGAACAGTACTTC. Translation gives CATHSDCMSGGYVLGEQYF.

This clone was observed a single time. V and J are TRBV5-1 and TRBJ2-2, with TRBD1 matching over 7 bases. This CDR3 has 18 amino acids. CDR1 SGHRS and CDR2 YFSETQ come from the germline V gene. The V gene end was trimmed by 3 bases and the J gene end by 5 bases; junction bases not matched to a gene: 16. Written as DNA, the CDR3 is TGCGCCAGCAGCTACATCGTTGCAGGGGGTGCGGGTACCGGGGAGCTGTTTTTT. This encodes CASSYIVAGGAGTGELFF.

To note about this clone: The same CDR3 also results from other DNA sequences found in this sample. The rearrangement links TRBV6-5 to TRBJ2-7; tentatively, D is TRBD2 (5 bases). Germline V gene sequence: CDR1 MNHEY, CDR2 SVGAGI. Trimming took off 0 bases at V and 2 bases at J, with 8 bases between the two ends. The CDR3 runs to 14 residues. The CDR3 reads CASSYSTGTYEQYF. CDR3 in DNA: TGTGCCAGCAGTTACTCGACGGGGACCTACGAGCAGTACTTC.

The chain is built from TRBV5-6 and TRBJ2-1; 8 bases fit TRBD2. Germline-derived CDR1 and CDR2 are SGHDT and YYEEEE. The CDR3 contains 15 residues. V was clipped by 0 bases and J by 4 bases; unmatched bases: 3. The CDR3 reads CASSLVREAYNEQFF. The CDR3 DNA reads TGTGCCAGCAGCTTGGTGCGGGAGGCTTACAATGAGCAGTTCTTC. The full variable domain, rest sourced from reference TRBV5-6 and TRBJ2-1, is DAGVTQSPTHLIKTRGQQVTLRCSPKSGHDTVSWYQQALGQGPQFIFQYYEEEERQRGNFPDRFSGHQFPNYSSELNVNALLLGDSALYLCASSLVREAYNEQFFGPGTRLTVL.

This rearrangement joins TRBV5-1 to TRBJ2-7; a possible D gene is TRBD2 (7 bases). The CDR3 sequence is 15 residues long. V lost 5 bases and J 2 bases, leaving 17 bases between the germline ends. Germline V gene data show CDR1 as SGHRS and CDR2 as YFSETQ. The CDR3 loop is CASSFTGREPYEQYF. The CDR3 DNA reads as TGCGCCAGCAGTTTTACAGGGCGGGAGCCCTACGAGCAGTACTTC.